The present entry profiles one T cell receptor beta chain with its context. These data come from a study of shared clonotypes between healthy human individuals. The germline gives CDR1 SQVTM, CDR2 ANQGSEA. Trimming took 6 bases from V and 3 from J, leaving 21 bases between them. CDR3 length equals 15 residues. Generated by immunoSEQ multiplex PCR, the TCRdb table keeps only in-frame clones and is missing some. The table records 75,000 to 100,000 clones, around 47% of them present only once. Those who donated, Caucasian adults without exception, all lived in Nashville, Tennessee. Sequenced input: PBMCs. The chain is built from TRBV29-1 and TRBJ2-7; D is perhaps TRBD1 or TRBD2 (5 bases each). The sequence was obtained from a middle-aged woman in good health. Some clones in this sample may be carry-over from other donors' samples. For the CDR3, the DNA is TGCAGCGTCAGCCTACCCCAGGGAGCGGACTACGAGCAGTACTTC. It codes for CSVSLPQGADYEQYF.